These T cell receptor beta chains were read from a single sample in a study of T cells in tuberculosis. The table came from immunoSEQ multiplex PCR; TCRdb's copy has only in-frame clones and leaves some out. The data show about 58,000 clones, approximately 91% seen once. The specimen sequenced was CD1b-GMM tetramer-negative cells sorted from PBMCs. The origin of the receptors is an adult woman with latent tuberculosis. CDR3s include the opening cysteine and the closing phenylalanine or tryptophan. Fields, in order: J gene, V gene, clone size, D gene, CDR3 DNA, CDR3 protein. A D gene is named only where the DNA matches it firmly. Size is omitted from some rows. Given values are once, few, many or a class for expanded clones.

J gene: TRBJ1-1; V gene: TRBV2; clone size: NA; D gene: TRBD1; CDR3 DNA: TGTGCCAGCAGTGTGGACAGGTTCGACACTGAAGCTTTCTTT; CDR3 protein: CASSVDRFDTEAFF
J gene: TRBJ2-6; V gene: TRBV5-1; clone size: NA; D gene: NA; CDR3 DNA: TGCGCCAGCAAGCTCTCTGGGGCCAACGTCCTGACTTTC; CDR3 protein: CASKLSGANVLTF
J gene: TRBJ2-7; V gene: TRBV6-5; clone size: NA; D gene: TRBD2; CDR3 DNA: TGTGCCAGCTCCTTAGCGGGAGCGGAGTACGAGCAGTACTTC; CDR3 protein: CASSLAGAEYEQYF
J gene: TRBJ1-4; V gene: TRBV19; clone size: NA; D gene: NA; CDR3 DNA: TGTGCCAGTAGTCCCCGCCTAGCGGAGCCAACTAATGAAAAACTGTTTTTT; CDR3 protein: CASSPRLAEPTNEKLFF
J gene: TRBJ2-1; V gene: TRBV19; clone size: NA; D gene: TRBD1; CDR3 DNA: TGTGCCAGTAGTCCCAGGACAGGGGATGAGCAGTTCTTC; CDR3 protein: CASSPRTGDEQFF
J gene: TRBJ1-4; V gene: TRBV18; clone size: once; D gene: NA; CDR3 DNA: TGTGCCAGCTCGCCTCAGCGGACAGCAACTAATGAAAAACTGTTTTTT; CDR3 protein: CASSPQRTATNEKLFF
J gene: TRBJ1-1; V gene: TRBV7-2; clone size: NA; D gene: TRBD1; CDR3 DNA: TGTGCCAGCAGCCCGACAGGGGGAGACACTGAAGCTTTCTTT; CDR3 protein: CASSPTGGDTEAFF
J gene: TRBJ2-2; V gene: TRBV4-3; clone size: few; D gene: NA; CDR3 DNA: TGCGCCAGCAGCCAAGATTCTACCCTGAACACCGGGGAGCTGTTTTTT; CDR3 protein: CASSQDSTLNTGELFF
J gene: TRBJ1-1; V gene: TRBV18; clone size: once; D gene: NA; CDR3 DNA: TGTGCCAGCTCACCACCGAGATTGGCTGAAGCTTTCTTT; CDR3 protein: CASSPPRLAEAFF
J gene: TRBJ2-2; V gene: TRBV5-6; clone size: NA; D gene: NA; CDR3 DNA: TGTGCCAGCAGCAGGGTGGACAGTAACACCGGGGAGCTGTTTTTT; CDR3 protein: CASSRVDSNTGELFF
J gene: TRBJ2-1; V gene: TRBV5-6; clone size: NA; D gene: NA; CDR3 DNA: TGTGCCAGCAGCTTGGGGCTTTCCTACAATGAGCAGTTCTTC; CDR3 protein: CASSLGLSYNEQFF
J gene: TRBJ1-6; V gene: TRBV7-2; clone size: once; D gene: NA; CDR3 DNA: TGTGCCAGCAGCTTAAAACAGGGTGATTCACCCCTCCACTTT; CDR3 protein: CASSLKQGDSPLHF
J gene: TRBJ2-7; V gene: TRBV4-2; clone size: NA; D gene: TRBD2; CDR3 DNA: TGTGCCAGCAGCTCCGGGACTAGCGGCTCCTACGAGCAGTACTTC; CDR3 protein: CASSSGTSGSYEQYF
J gene: TRBJ2-3; V gene: TRBV5-1; clone size: NA; D gene: NA; CDR3 DNA: TGCGCCAGCAGCTTGGCCGTCGTCAGAAACACAGATACGCAGTATTTT; CDR3 protein: CASSLAVVRNTDTQYF
J gene: TRBJ2-3; V gene: TRBV29-1; clone size: NA; D gene: TRBD2; CDR3 DNA: TGCAGCGTTGAAGGGACTAGCGGGGGGGCAGATACGCAGTATTTT; CDR3 protein: CSVEGTSGGADTQYF
J gene: TRBJ1-5; V gene: TRBV19; clone size: NA; D gene: TRBD1; CDR3 DNA: TGTGCCAGTATGGGCAGGGGGCAACAGCCCCAGCATTTT; CDR3 protein: CASMGRGQQPQHF
J gene: TRBJ2-1; V gene: TRBV25-1; clone size: NA; D gene: TRBD2; CDR3 DNA: TGTGCCAGCAGTGAATTTAGGGGGACTAGCGGGGGCAATGAGCAGTTCTTC; CDR3 protein: CASSEFRGTSGGNEQFF
J gene: TRBJ2-7; V gene: TRBV4-2; clone size: NA; D gene: TRBD2; CDR3 DNA: TGTGCCAGCAGCAACGCCCGGAGGGGCGGGAGGCCCGGAGAGCAGTACTTC; CDR3 protein: CASSNARRGGRPGEQYF
J gene: TRBJ2-5; V gene: TRBV6-5; clone size: NA; D gene: TRBD2; CDR3 DNA: TGTGCCAGCAGTTACGGCGGGGGGGCCTTAGGCGAGACCCAGTACTTC; CDR3 protein: CASSYGGGALGETQYF
J gene: TRBJ1-2; V gene: TRBV4-1; clone size: NA; D gene: NA; CDR3 DNA: TGCGCCAGCAGCCAAGTGGGGAGCAGGGGCCTGAACTATGGCTACACCTTC; CDR3 protein: CASSQVGSRGLNYGYTF
J gene: TRBJ1-1; V gene: TRBV7-3; clone size: NA; D gene: NA; CDR3 DNA: TGTGCCAGCGGTTGGGAGCTGAACACTGAAGCTTTCTTT; CDR3 protein: CASGWELNTEAFF
J gene: TRBJ2-7; V gene: TRBV7-2; clone size: NA; D gene: TRBD1; CDR3 DNA: TGTGCCAGCAGCCAGGACAGGGGCCACGAGCAGTACTTC; CDR3 protein: CASSQDRGHEQYF
J gene: TRBJ1-2; V gene: TRBV7-9; clone size: NA; D gene: NA; CDR3 DNA: TGTGCCGGGGGCAGGGCCAACTATGGCTACACCTTC; CDR3 protein: CAGGRANYGYTF
J gene: TRBJ1-2; V gene: TRBV6-6; clone size: NA; D gene: TRBD1; CDR3 DNA: TGTGCCACTCGGACAGGGGGTAACTATGGCTACACCTTC; CDR3 protein: CATRTGGNYGYTF
J gene: TRBJ2-7; V gene: TRBV7-2; clone size: NA; D gene: NA; CDR3 DNA: TGTGCCAGCAGCTTAGACCCGACATTCAGCTACGAGCAGTACTTC; CDR3 protein: CASSLDPTFSYEQYF
J gene: TRBJ2-5; V gene: TRBV18; clone size: NA; D gene: TRBD2; CDR3 DNA: TGTGCCAGCTCACCGGTAGCGGGGGCGCGACTCCAGTACTTC; CDR3 protein: CASSPVAGARLQYF
J gene: TRBJ1-4; V gene: TRBV7-2; clone size: NA; D gene: NA; CDR3 DNA: TGTGCCAGCAGCTTTACCGGGAATGAAAAACTGTTTTTT; CDR3 protein: CASSFTGNEKLFF
J gene: TRBJ2-1; V gene: TRBV5-1; clone size: NA; D gene: TRBD2; CDR3 DNA: TGCGCCAGCAGCTTGGGGTCAGCGGGGGGGCAGAATGAGCAGTTCTTC; CDR3 protein: CASSLGSAGGQNEQFF
J gene: TRBJ2-7; V gene: TRBV9; clone size: NA; D gene: NA; CDR3 DNA: TGTGCCAGCAGCGCCAGTCCAGGCTCCTACGAGCAGTACTTC; CDR3 protein: CASSASPGSYEQYF
J gene: TRBJ2-7; V gene: TRBV5-1; clone size: few; D gene: TRBD1; CDR3 DNA: TGCGCCAGCAGCCGGGGCACAGGGGGCCGAAACGAGCAGTACTTC; CDR3 protein: CASSRGTGGRNEQYF
J gene: TRBJ2-2; V gene: TRBV10-2; clone size: NA; D gene: TRBD2; CDR3 DNA: TGCGCCAGCAGGATACTAGCGGGAGTCACCGGGGAGCTGTTTTTT; CDR3 protein: CASRILAGVTGELFF